What follows is one TCR beta chain and its context. With TRAV- and TRBV-specific primers, first-strand cDNA was made, covering the alpha and beta chains. Both a constant-region primer and a V-primer adapter served to amplify TCRs across 20 PCR cycles. A single record per CDR3 protein comes from TCRdb applying MiXCR to the reads. The sample has 75,000 to 95,000 distinct CDR3 sequences, approximately 19% seen once. The germline gives CDR1 DFQATT, CDR2 SNEGSKA (reference sequence). V dropped 3 bases and J dropped 9; count of bases not matched to a gene: 12. This CDR3 has 17 residues. This sample is part of a study of low-dose radiotherapy and immunotherapy resistance in tumors. On the study more broadly: Cohort 1 patients were irradiated with 0.5 Gy fractions every 2 weeks to 6.5 Gy total. Administration of intravenous cyclophosphamide at 200 mg/m2 took place every two weeks, one day before radiation and immunotherapy. Across 26 weeks, 13 Gy in total went to Cohort 2, delivered as 1 Gy per fraction every two weeks.

The time point is: before trial treatment. Advanced solid tumors lacking tumor-infiltrating lymphocytes were present in eligible patients. The clonotype comes from a male donor with prostate cancer. The sequencing used PBMCs, collected before treatment. The genes are TRBV20-1 and TRBJ2-1, with 15 bases matching TRBD2. CDR3 sequence reads: CSARDFYGLAGGPEQFF. CDR3 nucleotides: TGCAGTGCTAGGGATTTCTACGGACTAGCGGGGGGGCCTGAGCAGTTCTTC.